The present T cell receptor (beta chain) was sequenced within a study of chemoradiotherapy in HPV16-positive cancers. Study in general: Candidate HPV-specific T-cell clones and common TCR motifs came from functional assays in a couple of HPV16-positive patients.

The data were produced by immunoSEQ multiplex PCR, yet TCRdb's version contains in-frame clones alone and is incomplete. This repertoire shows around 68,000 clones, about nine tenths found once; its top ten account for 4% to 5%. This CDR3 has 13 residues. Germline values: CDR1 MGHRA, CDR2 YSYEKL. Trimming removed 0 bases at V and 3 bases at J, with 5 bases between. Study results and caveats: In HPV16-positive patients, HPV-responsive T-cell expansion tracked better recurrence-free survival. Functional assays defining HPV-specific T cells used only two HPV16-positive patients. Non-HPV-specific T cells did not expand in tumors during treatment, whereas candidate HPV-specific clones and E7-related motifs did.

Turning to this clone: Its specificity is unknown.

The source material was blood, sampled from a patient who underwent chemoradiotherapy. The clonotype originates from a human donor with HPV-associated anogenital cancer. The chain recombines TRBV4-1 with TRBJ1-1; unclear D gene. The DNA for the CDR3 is TGCGCCAGCAGCCAAGATACGGACACTGAAGCTTTCTTT. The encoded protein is CASSQDTDTEAFF.